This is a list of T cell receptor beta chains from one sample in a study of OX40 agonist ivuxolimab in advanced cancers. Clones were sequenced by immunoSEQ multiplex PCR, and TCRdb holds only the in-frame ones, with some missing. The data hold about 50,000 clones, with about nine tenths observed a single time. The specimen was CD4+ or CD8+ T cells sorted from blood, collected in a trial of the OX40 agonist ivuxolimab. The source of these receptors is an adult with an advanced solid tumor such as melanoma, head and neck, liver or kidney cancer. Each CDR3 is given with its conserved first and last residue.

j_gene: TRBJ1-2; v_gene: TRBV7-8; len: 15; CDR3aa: CASSLEGQVNYGYTF
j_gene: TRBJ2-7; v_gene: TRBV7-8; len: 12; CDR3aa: CASSLNSYEQYF
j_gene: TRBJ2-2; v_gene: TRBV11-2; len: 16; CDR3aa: CASSEDLAGVFRELFF
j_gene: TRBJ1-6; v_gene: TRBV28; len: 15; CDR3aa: CASRATERYNSPLHF
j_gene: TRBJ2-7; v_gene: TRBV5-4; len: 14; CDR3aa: CASSWGLGTYEQYF
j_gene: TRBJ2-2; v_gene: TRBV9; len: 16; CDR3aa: CASSIGLAGSTGELFF
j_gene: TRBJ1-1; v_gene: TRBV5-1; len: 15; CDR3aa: CASSLKGAWNTEAFF
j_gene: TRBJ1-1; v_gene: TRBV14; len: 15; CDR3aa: CASSPRGNKPTEAFF
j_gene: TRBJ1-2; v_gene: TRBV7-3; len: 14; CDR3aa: CASSATGQGDGYTF
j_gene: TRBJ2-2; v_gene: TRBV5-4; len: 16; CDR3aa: CASSRTSGSVSFELFF
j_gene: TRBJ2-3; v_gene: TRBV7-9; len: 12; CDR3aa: CASSSTGDTQYF